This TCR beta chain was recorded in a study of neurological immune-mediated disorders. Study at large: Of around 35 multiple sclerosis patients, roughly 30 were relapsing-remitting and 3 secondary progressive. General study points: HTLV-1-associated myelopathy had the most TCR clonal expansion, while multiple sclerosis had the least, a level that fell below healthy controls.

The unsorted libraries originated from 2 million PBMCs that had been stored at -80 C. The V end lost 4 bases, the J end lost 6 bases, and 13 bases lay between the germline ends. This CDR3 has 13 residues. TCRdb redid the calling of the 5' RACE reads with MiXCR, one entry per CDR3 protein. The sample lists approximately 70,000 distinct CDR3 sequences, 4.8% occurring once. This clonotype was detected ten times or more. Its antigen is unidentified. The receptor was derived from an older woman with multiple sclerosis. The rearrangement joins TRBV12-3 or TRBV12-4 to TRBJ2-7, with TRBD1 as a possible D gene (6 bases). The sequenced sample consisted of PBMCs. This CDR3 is CASSSFRGSEQYF. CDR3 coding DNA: TGTGCCAGCAGTTCCTTCAGGGGTAGCGAGCAGTACTTC.